These 18 T cell receptor beta chains were sequenced from one sample in a study of cytomegalovirus exposure and HLA in healthy donors. PCR used 60 Vbeta primers and 13 Jbeta primers. Here immunoSEQ multiplex PCR was the method, and the copy in TCRdb shows in-frame clones only, minus some. The sample lists around 160,000 clones; roughly 85% were seen once. Sequenced: PBMCs. The receptors originated from a man between 18 and 35 years old in good health and CMV-seropositive.

V usage is TRBV7-8 and J usage is TRBJ1-1; D call uncertain. Germline assignment: CDR1 SGHVS and CDR2 FQNEAQ. V was pared by 1 base and J by 2 bases, with 17 bases between. This CDR3 region has 17 residues. The DNA for the CDR3 is TGTGCCAGCAGCTTAGGGGCAGTTCTACTTGATAACACTGAAGCTTTCTTT. Translating it yields CASSLGAVLLDNTEAFF.

V gene TRBV7-9 combines with J gene TRBJ2-7, with 10 bases that match TRBD1. Germline V gene lookup returns CDR1 SEHNR and CDR2 FQNEAQ (reference sequence). The CDR3 has 19 amino acids. The trim removed 1 base at V and 5 bases at J, leaving 17 bases unmatched. The CDR3 DNA sequence: TGTGCCAGCAGCTTAGTGGCCGGGGGGGACAGGGGCCACCCGAACGAGCAGTACTTC. This encodes CASSLVAGGDRGHPNEQYF.

A single count supports this clone. The CDR3 DNA sequence: TGTGCCAGCAGTTTATGGACAGGGAGTGGCAATCAGCCCCAGCATTTT. The encoded protein is CASSLWTGSGNQPQHF. The rearrangement uses TRBV27 and TRBJ1-5, with 8 bases that match TRBD1. V shed 1 base, J shed 2 bases, and the junction held 4 bases outside the gene matches. Germline-derived CDR1 and CDR2 are MNHEY and SMNVEV (reference sequence). CDR3 size: 16 residues.

This rearrangement joins TRBV27 to TRBJ2-7; the match to TRBD1 covers 7 bases. The CDR3 consists of 17 residues. The V and J ends lost 5 bases and 4 bases, in that order; junction bases with no gene match: 17. The V gene's germline CDR1 is MNHEY and CDR2 SMNVEV (reference sequence). CDR3 sequence (DNA): TGTGCCAGCAGTATCCACATCCCGGGACAGCGAGGTTACGAGCAGTACTTC. It is translated as CASSIHIPGQRGYEQYF.

The rearrangement joins TRBV5-4 to TRBJ1-3; 8 nucleotides match TRBD1. CDR1 is SGHNT, CDR2 YYREEE, per germline (reference sequence). Germline trimming cut 2 bases from V and 4 bases from J; bases unmatched to any gene: 5. The CDR3 length is 15 residues. The CDR3, as DNA: TGTGCCAGCAGCTTCAGGGGGCGAGGCGGAAACACCATATATTTT. This codes for CASSFRGRGGNTIYF.

The chain is built from TRBV9 and TRBJ2-3; no firm D call. The CDR3 contains 13 residues. From germline, CDR1 is SGDLS and CDR2 YYNGEE. V lost 2 bases, J lost 4 bases, and 8 bases lay in between. The DNA of the CDR3 is TGTGCCAGCAGCGTGGATAGCCCAGATACGCAGTATTTT. Translated: CASSVDSPDTQYF.

The chain is built from TRBV7-8 and TRBJ1-2; tentatively, D is TRBD1 (6 bases). Germline lookup yields CDR1 SGHVS and CDR2 FQNEAQ. V was shortened by 6 bases and J by 8 bases, with 16 bases between the two germline ends. This CDR3 spans 13 amino acids. This CDR3 is CASRQNREGGYTF. DNA of the CDR3: TGTGCCAGCAGGCAGAACAGGGAAGGAGGCTACACCTTC.

The chain has TRBV28 and TRBJ2-3; D possibly corresponds to TRBD1 (5 bases). V was shortened by 5 bases and J by 6 bases, with 9 bases between the two germline ends. The CDR3 extends over 12 amino acids. CDR1 is MDHEN, CDR2 SYDVKM, per germline. CDR3 sequence (DNA): TGTGCCAGCAGTCTCAGGGTGGATACGCAGTATTTT. Amino acid sequence: CASSLRVDTQYF.

This chain connects TRBV19 to TRBJ1-4, with D unclear. V lost 5 bases to trimming and J lost 6 bases, with 16 bases between them. The CDR3 runs 15 residues. From germline, CDR1 is LNHDA and CDR2 SQIVND (reference sequence). CDR3 protein: CASSPRWLRDEKLFF. The DNA of the CDR3 is TGTGCCAGTAGTCCCCGGTGGCTGAGGGATGAAAAACTGTTTTTT.

The chain employs TRBV6-4 and TRBJ2-1, with a tentative D call TRBD1 (6 bases). Per germline, CDR1 MRHNA and CDR2 SNTAGT. This CDR3 is 13 amino acids long. V dropped 4 bases and J dropped 5 bases, with 9 bases sitting between them. CDR3 residues: CASSARQDNEQFF. The CDR3 bases are TGTGCCAGCAGTGCAAGACAGGACAATGAGCAGTTCTTC.

The chain uses TRBV21-1 and TRBJ2-1; TRBD1, the D gene given by the table, was not confirmed from the DNA. TRBV21-1 constitutes a pseudogene. CDR3 length equals 12 residues. The CDR3, as DNA: TGTGCCAGCAGCAACAGGGGCAATGAGCAGTTCTTC. Its protein is CASSNRGNEQFF.

The chain couples TRBV6-6 to TRBJ2-7, with 9 bases matching TRBD1. This CDR3 has 15 residues. V shed 7 bases, J shed 0 bases, and the junction held 7 bases outside the gene matches. The germline CDR1 and CDR2 sequences are MNHNY and SVGAGI (reference sequence). CDR3 residues: CASNQGDRASYEQYF. In DNA form, the CDR3 reads TGTGCCAGCAACCAAGGGGACAGGGCCTCCTACGAGCAGTACTTC.

The V and J genes are TRBV11-2 and TRBJ2-3; a weak D match, TRBD1 (5 bases). The CDR3 contains 16 residues. V lost 5 bases, J lost 3 bases, and 18 bases lay in between. Germline CDR1 and CDR2: SGHAT and FQNNGV. Here the CDR3 DNA reads TGTGCCAGCAGCCTGAGAAGGGGCGCGAGAACAGATACGCAGTATTTT. Translation gives CASSLRRGARTDTQYF. The whole variable domain, remainder taken from reference TRBV11-2 and TRBJ2-3, is EAGVAQSPRYKIIEKRQSVAFWCNPISGHATLYWYQQILGQGPKLLIQFQNNGVVDDSQLPKDRFSAERLKGVDSTLKIQPAKLEDSAVYLCASSLRRGARTDTQYFGPGTRLTVL.

The chain couples TRBV7-8 to TRBJ1-5; no clear D gene. There are 15 residues in the CDR3. Trimming stripped 2 bases from V and 0 bases from J, with 8 bases between. Germline V gives CDR1 SGHVS, CDR2 FQNEAQ. The CDR3 sequence: CASSLITGSNQPQHF. In DNA form, the CDR3 reads TGTGCCAGCAGCTTAATCACGGGTAGCAATCAGCCCCAGCATTTT. The whole variable domain, remainder taken from reference TRBV7-8 and TRBJ1-5, is GAGVSQSPRYKVAKRGQDVALRCDPISGHVSLFWYQQALGQGPEFLTYFQNEAQLDKSGLPSDRFFAERPEGSVSTLKIQRTQQEDSAVYLCASSLITGSNQPQHFGDGTRLSIL.

J is TRBJ2-2 and V is TRBV27; D is possibly TRBD1 (5 bases). Trimming pared 6 bases from V and 5 bases from J, leaving 10 bases between. The CDR3 consists of 13 residues. Looked up from germline, CDR1 is MNHEY and CDR2 is SMNVEV (reference sequence). DNA of the CDR3: TGTGCCAGCAGACAGGACGATACCGGGGAGCTGTTTTTT. Its translation: CASRQDDTGELFF.

The rearrangement uses TRBV6-1 and TRBJ1-5, with TRBD1 matching over 8 bases. V trimming: 9 bases; J trimming: 5 bases; junction bases outside the gene matches: 6. Germline CDR1 is MNHNS and CDR2 is SASEGT. The CDR3 runs 13 residues. The CDR3 region has the DNA TGTGCCAGTTACAGGGGGAGAGATCAGCCCCAGCATTTT. Amino acids: CASYRGRDQPQHF.

This rearrangement joins TRBV6-1 to TRBJ2-1, with 10 bases aligning to TRBD2. CDR1 and CDR2 from the germline V gene are MNHNS and SASEGT. CDR3 length: 13 amino acids. V was clipped by 6 bases and J by 10 bases; unmatched bases: 6. This CDR3 is CASRGILAGEQFF. The CDR3 nucleotides read TGTGCCAGCAGAGGAATACTAGCGGGGGAGCAGTTCTTC.

This chain joins TRBV12-5 and TRBJ2-2; the D gene is possibly TRBD2 (6 bases). This CDR3 has 16 amino acids. The V end lost 4 bases, the J end lost 6 bases, and 18 bases lay between the germline ends. Germline loops: CDR1 LGHNT, CDR2 FRNRAP. The chain's CDR3 is CASGWGLRGLAGELFF. Written as DNA, the CDR3 is TGTGCTAGTGGTTGGGGGTTGCGGGGCTTGGCCGGGGAGCTGTTTTTT.